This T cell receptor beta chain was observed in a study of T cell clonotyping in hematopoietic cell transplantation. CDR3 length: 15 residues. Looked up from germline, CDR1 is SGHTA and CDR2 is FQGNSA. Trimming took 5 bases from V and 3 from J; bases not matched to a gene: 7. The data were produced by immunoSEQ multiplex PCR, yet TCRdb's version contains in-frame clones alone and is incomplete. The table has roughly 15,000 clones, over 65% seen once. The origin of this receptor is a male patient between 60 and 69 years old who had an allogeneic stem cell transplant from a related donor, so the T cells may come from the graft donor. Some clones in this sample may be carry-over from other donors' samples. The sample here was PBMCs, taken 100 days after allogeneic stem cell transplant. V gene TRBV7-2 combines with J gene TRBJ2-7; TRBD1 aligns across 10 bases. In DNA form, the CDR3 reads TGTGCCAGCAGCCGAACCGGGACAGGGGTCTACGAGCAGTACTTC. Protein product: CASSRTGTGVYEQYF.